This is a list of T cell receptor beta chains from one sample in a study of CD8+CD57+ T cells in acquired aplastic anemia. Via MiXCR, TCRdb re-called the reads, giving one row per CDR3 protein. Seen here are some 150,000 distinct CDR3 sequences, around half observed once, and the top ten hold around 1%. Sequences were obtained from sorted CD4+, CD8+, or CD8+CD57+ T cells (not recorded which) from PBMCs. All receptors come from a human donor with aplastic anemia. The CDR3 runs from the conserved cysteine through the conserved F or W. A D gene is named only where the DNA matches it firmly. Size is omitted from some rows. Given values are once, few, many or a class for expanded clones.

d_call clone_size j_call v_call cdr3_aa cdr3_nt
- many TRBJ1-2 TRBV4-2 CASSPKGGATNYGYTF TGTGCCAGCAGCCCCAAGGGGGGGGCTACTAACTATGGCTACACCTTC
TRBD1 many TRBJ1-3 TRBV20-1 CSARGAGGTGGNSGNTIYF TGCAGTGCTAGGGGAGCGGGTGGGACAGGGGGCAACTCTGGAAACACCATATATTTT
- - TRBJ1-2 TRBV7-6 CASSLGTGGYGYTF TGTGCCAGCAGCTTAGGGACGGGTGGCTATGGCTACACCTTC
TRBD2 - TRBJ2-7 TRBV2 CASIPSGGADEQYF TGTGCCAGCATCCCTAGCGGGGGGGCGGACGAGCAGTACTTC
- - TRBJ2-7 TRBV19 CASSSGHSEQYF TGTGCCAGTAGTAGTGGACACAGCGAGCAGTACTTC
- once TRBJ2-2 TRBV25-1 CASSEVMGRTGELFF TGTGCCAGCAGTGAGGTAATGGGTCGCACCGGGGAGCTGTTTTTT
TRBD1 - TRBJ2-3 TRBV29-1 CSVASRTGVYTQYF TGCAGCGTTGCTTCCCGGACAGGGGTATATACGCAGTATTTT
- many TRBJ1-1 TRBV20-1 CSASTQGTEAFF TGCAGTGCTTCAACGCAGGGGACTGAAGCTTTCTTT
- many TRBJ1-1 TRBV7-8 CASSWGRGSEAFF TGTGCCAGCAGCTGGGGGCGAGGCAGTGAAGCTTTCTTT
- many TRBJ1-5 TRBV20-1 CSASTRTYSNQPQHF TGCAGTGCTAGTACAAGGACCTATAGCAATCAGCCCCAGCATTTT
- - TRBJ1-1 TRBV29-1 CSVEGTRGFEAFF TGCAGCGTTGAAGGTACCCGGGGCTTTGAAGCTTTCTTT
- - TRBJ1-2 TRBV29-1 CSVLGTDGYTF TGCAGCGTTTTGGGAACGGATGGCTACACCTTC
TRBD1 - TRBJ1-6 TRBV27 CASSLTQGVESPLHF TGTGCCAGCAGTTTAACACAGGGGGTAGAGTCACCCCTCCACTTT
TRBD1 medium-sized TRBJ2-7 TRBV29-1 CSVDPGQGGLEQYF TGCAGCGTCGACCCGGGACAGGGAGGCCTCGAGCAGTACTTC
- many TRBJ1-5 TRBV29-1 CSVTITRDQPQHF TGCAGCGTTACAATAACCAGGGATCAGCCCCAGCATTTT
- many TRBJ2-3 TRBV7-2 CASSLGLSTYTDTQYF TGTGCCAGCAGCTTAGGACTCTCGACCTACACAGATACGCAGTATTTT
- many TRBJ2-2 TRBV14 CASSHAKGLHSWELFF TGTGCCAGCAGCCACGCTAAGGGACTCCACTCTTGGGAGCTGTTTTTT
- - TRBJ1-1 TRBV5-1 CASSLAAGHPEAFF TGCGCCAGCAGCTTGGCCGCGGGACATCCCGAAGCTTTCTTT
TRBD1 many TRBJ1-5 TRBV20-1 CSAGRGLSSQPQHF TGCAGTGCTGGCAGGGGGCTGAGTAGTCAGCCCCAGCATTTT
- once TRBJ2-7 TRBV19 CASSIERSGEQYF TGTGCCAGTAGTATAGAGCGGTCGGGCGAGCAGTACTTC
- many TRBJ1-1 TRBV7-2 CASSPGQRNTEAFF TGTGCCAGCAGCCCGGGGCAGAGGAACACTGAAGCTTTCTTT
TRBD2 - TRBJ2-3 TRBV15 CATSSSSGVPTDTQYF TGTGCCACCAGCAGTTCTAGCGGAGTCCCCACAGATACGCAGTATTTT
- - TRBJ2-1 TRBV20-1 CSARAQVGSYNEQFF TGCAGTGCTAGGGCCCAGGTGGGATCCTACAATGAGCAGTTCTTC
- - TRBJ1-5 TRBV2 CASSEAGEANQPQHF TGTGCCAGCAGTGAAGCAGGGGAGGCCAATCAGCCCCAGCATTTT
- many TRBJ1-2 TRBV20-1 CSARGDGGLGYTF TGCAGTGCCAGAGGCGACGGGGGGCTTGGCTACACCTTC
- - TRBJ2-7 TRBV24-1 CATSDMDCRSYEQYF TGTGCCACCAGTGATATGGACTGCCGGTCCTACGAGCAGTACTTC
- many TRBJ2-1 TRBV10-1 CASTTQWGGEQFF TGCGCCAGCACCACCCAGTGGGGAGGTGAGCAGTTCTTC
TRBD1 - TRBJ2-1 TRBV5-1 CASSSTGGGLNEQFF TGCGCCAGCAGCTCGACAGGGGGCGGGCTCAATGAGCAGTTCTTC
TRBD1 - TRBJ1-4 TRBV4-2 CASSQKQGAAEKLFF TGTGCCAGCAGCCAAAAACAGGGGGCTGCTGAAAAACTGTTTTTT
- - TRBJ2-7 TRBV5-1 CASSLAVGYSYEQYF TGCGCCAGCAGCTTGGCCGTGGGCTACTCCTACGAGCAGTACTTC
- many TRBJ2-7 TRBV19 CASSMQVFAFSYEQYF TGTGCCAGTAGTATGCAGGTTTTCGCCTTTTCCTACGAGCAGTACTTC
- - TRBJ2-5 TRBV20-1 CSAGGTRWVETQYF TGCAGTGCAGGAGGGACAAGGTGGGTCGAGACCCAGTACTTC
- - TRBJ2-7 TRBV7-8 CASTQGDEQYF TGTGCCAGCACCCAGGGTGACGAGCAGTACTTC
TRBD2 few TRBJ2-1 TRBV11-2 CASSTGTSGGLSSYNEQFF TGTGCCAGCAGCACAGGGACTAGCGGGGGCCTGAGCTCCTACAATGAGCAGTTCTTC
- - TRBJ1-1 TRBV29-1 CSVAHTNTEALF TGCAGCGTTGCGCACACGAACACTGAAGCTCTCTTT
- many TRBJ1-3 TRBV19 CASSIAGASGNTIYF TGTGCCAGTAGTATAGCCGGGGCTTCTGGAAACACCATATATTTT
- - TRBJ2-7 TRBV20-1 CSARGGFSYEQYF TGCAGTGCTAGAGGGGGGTTCTCCTACGAGCAGTACTTC
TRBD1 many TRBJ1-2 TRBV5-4 CASSPRDRGLHGYTF TGTGCCAGCAGCCCCCGGGACAGGGGGTTGCATGGCTACACCTTC
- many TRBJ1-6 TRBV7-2 CASSPDRPYNSPLHF TGTGCCAGCAGCCCGGACAGACCCTATAATTCACCCCTCCACTTT
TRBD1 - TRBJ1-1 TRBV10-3 CAIRGTGTEAFF TGTGCCATCAGGGGGACAGGGACTGAAGCTTTCTTT
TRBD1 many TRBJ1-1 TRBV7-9 CASSSTGVNTEAFF TGTGCCAGCAGCTCGACAGGGGTGAACACTGAAGCTTTCTTT
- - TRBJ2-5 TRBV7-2 CASSLSRQQETQYF TGTGCCAGCAGCCTAAGTCGGCAGCAAGAGACCCAGTACTTC
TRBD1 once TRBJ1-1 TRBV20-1 CSGTGDMNTEAFF TGCAGTGGGACAGGAGACATGAACACTGAAGCTTTCTTT
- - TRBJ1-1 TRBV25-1 CASSECAGSNTEAFF TGTGCCAGCAGTGAATGTGCAGGGTCGAACACTGAAGCTTTCTTT
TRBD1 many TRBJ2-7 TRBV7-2 CASSARYRGDEQYF TGTGCCAGCAGCGCGCGCTACAGGGGCGACGAGCAGTACTTC
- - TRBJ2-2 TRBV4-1 CASSQRGAGGAGELFF TGCGCCAGCAGCCAAAGGGGAGCGGGTGGGGCCGGGGAGCTGTTTTTT
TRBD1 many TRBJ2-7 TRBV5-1 CASSIYTTGPTGAPYEQYF TGCGCCAGCAGCATCTACACCACCGGGCCGACAGGGGCACCCTACGAGCAGTACTTC
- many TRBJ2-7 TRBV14 CASSHLQVISHEQYF TGTGCCAGCAGCCATCTACAGGTAATCTCCCACGAGCAGTACTTC